Presented here are 20 T cell receptor beta chains from one specimen sequenced in a study of blood T cell repertoires in COVID-19. The data were produced by immunoSEQ multiplex PCR, yet TCRdb's version contains in-frame clones alone and is incomplete. The sample lists 95,000 to 150,000 clones; roughly 80% were seen once. Source material: peripheral blood. Receptors were obtained from a man aged 60-69 years with acute or convalescent COVID-19.

V and J are TRBV5-6 and TRBJ1-1, with D possibly matching TRBD1 (6 bases). Germline V gene lookup returns CDR1 SGHDT and CDR2 YYEEEE. Trimming left V 3 bases short and J 0 bases short, with 6 bases between. The CDR3 is 13 amino acids. The CDR3 DNA reads TGTGCCAGCAGCTGGACAGTGAACACTGAAGCTTTCTTT. This translates into CASSWTVNTEAFF.

V and J are TRBV18 and TRBJ2-5; the match to TRBD1 covers 9 bases. The germline V gene encodes CDR1 KGHSH and CDR2 LQKENI. J was trimmed by 5 bases and V by 6 bases; bases with no gene match: 10. The length of the CDR3 is 15 residues. CDR3 DNA sequence: TGTGCCAGCTCTAAAATTACGGACAGGGGTGAGACCCAGTACTTC. This sequence encodes CASSKITDRGETQYF.

This clone was seen just once. This chain connects TRBV28 to TRBJ2-5; D is possibly TRBD2 (5 bases). The CDR3 covers 13 residues. V was shortened by 5 bases and J by 2 bases, with 9 bases between the two germline ends. CDR1 is MDHEN, CDR2 SYDVKM, per germline. CDR3 DNA sequence: TGTGCCAGCAGTAGACCGGGACAAGAGACCCAGTACTTC. As protein: CASSRPGQETQYF.

The chain couples TRBV7-3 to TRBJ1-1; TRBD1 aligns across 9 bases. The germline gives CDR1 SGHTA, CDR2 FQGTGA. Germline trimming cut 5 bases from V and 9 bases from J; bases unmatched to any gene: 7. CDR3 length: 13 amino acids. CDR3 amino acids: CASSTGQGLKAFF. CDR3 in DNA: TGTGCCAGCAGCACCGGACAGGGGCTGAAAGCTTTCTTT. The full variable domain, with the rest looked up from reference TRBV7-3 and TRBJ1-1, is GAGVSQTPSNKVTEKGKYVELRCDPISGHTALYWYRQSLGQGPEFLIYFQGTGAADDSGLPNDRFFAVRPEGSVSTLKIQRTERGDSAVYLCASSTGQGLKAFFGQGTRLTVV.

The chain recombines TRBV11-2 with TRBJ1-2; D ambiguous. CDR1 is SGHAT and CDR2 is FQNNGV in the germline V gene. The length of the CDR3 is 16 residues. Trimming pared 1 base from V and 1 base from J, leaving 13 bases between. The DNA for the CDR3 is TGTGCCAGCAGCTTAGTTGGCTCAACGGGTAACTATGGCTACACCTTC. Encoded protein: CASSLVGSTGNYGYTF. Complete variable domain (other parts from reference TRBV11-2 and TRBJ1-2): EAGVAQSPRYKIIEKRQSVAFWCNPISGHATLYWYQQILGQGPKLLIQFQNNGVVDDSQLPKDRFSAERLKGVDSTLKIQPAKLEDSAVYLCASSLVGSTGNYGYTFGSGTRLTVV.

This clone was seen once. The V gene is TRBV10-3, the J gene TRBJ1-5; 10 positions agree with TRBD1. CDR3 size: 18 residues. J lost 11 bases, V lost 4 bases, and 20 bases had no gene match. Germline V gives CDR1 ENHRY, CDR2 SYGVKD. The CDR3 sequence: CAISGGDTGTGVPSAQHF. The CDR3 DNA reads as TGTGCCATCAGTGGGGGGGATACCGGGACAGGGGTGCCCTCGGCCCAGCATTTT.

The rearrangement uses TRBV5-6 and TRBJ1-1; D gene ambiguous. There are 13 residues in the CDR3. Trimming took off 4 bases at V and 3 bases at J, with 10 bases between the two ends. Germline values: CDR1 SGHDT, CDR2 YYEEEE. CDR3 nucleotides: TGTGCCAGCAGCCCTGGCTCACACACTGAAGCTTTCTTT. It yields the protein CASSPGSHTEAFF.

The chain links TRBV7-2 to TRBJ1-5, with 7 bases that match TRBD1. From germline, CDR1 is SGHTA and CDR2 FQGNSA. The CDR3 is 15 amino acids. Trimming removed 5 bases from V and 2 bases from J; junction bases left unmatched: 6. CDR3 sequence: CASSPRTGGNQPQHF. CDR3 nucleotides: TGTGCCAGCAGCCCACGGACAGGCGGCAATCAGCCCCAGCATTTT.

This clone showed up just a few times. The chain couples TRBV7-2 to TRBJ1-2, with 7 nucleotides matching TRBD1. There are 14 residues in the CDR3. The germline CDR1 and CDR2 sequences are SGHTA and FQGNSA. Unmatched junction bases numbered 9, after V lost 4 bases and J lost 7 bases. CDR3 bases: TGTGCCAGCAGCTCCTTGACAGGGATGGGTGGCTACACCTTC. It yields the protein CASSSLTGMGGYTF.

The chain uses TRBV21-1 and TRBJ2-2; TRBD2 reflects the table's D call only, with no check against the DNA. TRBV21-1 is flagged as a pseudogene. There are 19 residues in the CDR3. The CDR3 here is CASSKGTPIPRPNTGELFF. CDR3 in DNA: TGTGCCAGCAGCAAAGGGACTCCTATTCCCCGACCGAACACCGGGGAGCTGTTTTTT.

The chain links TRBV19 to TRBJ1-2; the D gene is possibly TRBD1 (5 bases). The CDR3 is 14 residues long. Germline V gene lookup returns CDR1 LNHDA and CDR2 SQIVND (reference sequence). The V gene lost 0 bases and the J gene lost 8 bases, with 13 bases spanning the gap. This chain's CDR3 is CASSIDGAPGGYTF. For the CDR3, the DNA is TGTGCCAGTAGTATAGATGGGGCACCCGGAGGCTACACCTTC.

The chain is built from TRBV18 and TRBJ1-5, with unresolved D. Germline V gene data show CDR1 as KGHSH and CDR2 as LQKENI. This CDR3 is built from 16 residues. Trimming cost V 5 bases and J 0 bases, with 14 bases left between them. This CDR3 reads CASSGATSNSNQPQHF. The DNA for the CDR3 is TGTGCCAGCTCAGGCGCGACATCTAATAGCAATCAGCCCCAGCATTTT.

This sequence joins TRBV7-9 and TRBJ2-1, with unresolved D. The CDR3 has 14 residues. V was pared by 1 base and J by 0 bases, with 4 bases between. Germline CDR1 and CDR2: SEHNR and FQNEAQ (reference sequence). The CDR3 sequence: CASSLGSSYNEQFF. In DNA, the CDR3 is TGTGCCAGCAGCTTAGGGAGCTCCTACAATGAGCAGTTCTTC.

The chain joins TRBV12-3 or TRBV12-4 to TRBJ1-1; D uncertain. Trimming shortened V by 5 bases and J by 8 bases, and 6 bases separated the two germline ends. The CDR3 consists of 10 residues. The CDR3 reads CASSLNEAFF. CDR3 nucleotides: TGTGCCAGCAGTCTAAACGAAGCTTTCTTT.

The chain carries TRBV4-1 and TRBJ2-5, with TRBD2 identical over 10 bases. Germline V lookup: CDR1 MGHRA, CDR2 YSYEKL. V gave up 1 base and J gave up 5 bases; unmatched junction bases: 10. This CDR3 has 17 residues. The CDR3 sequence is CASSQAVLAGGRETQYF. The CDR3 region has the DNA TGCGCCAGCAGCCAAGCAGTTTTAGCGGGAGGCCGGGAGACCCAGTACTTC.

The chain is built from TRBV29-1 and TRBJ2-2; no firm D call. CDR3 size: 13 residues. Germline V CDR1 and CDR2: SQVTM, ANQGSEA. V was cut by 3 bases and J by 6 bases, with 11 bases left in between. The CDR3 region has the DNA TGCAGCGTTGAGGTAACAGTTGCCGGGGAGCTGTTTTTT. Protein: CSVEVTVAGELFF.

The CDR3 region has the DNA TGTGCCATCAGTGCGGGACTAGCGGGGGGGCCCAGGCTCTACGAGCAGTACTTC. Translation: CAISAGLAGGPRLYEQYF. This rearrangement joins TRBV10-3 to TRBJ2-7, with 16 bases matching TRBD2. CDR1 and CDR2 (germline): ENHRY, SYGVKD. With 4 bases clipped from V and 3 bases from J, the junction kept 9 bases outside the gene matches. The CDR3 extends over 18 amino acids.

V gene TRBV10-1 combines with J gene TRBJ1-6; TRBD1 aligns across 8 bases. Trimming cost V 5 bases and J 10 bases; bases outside gene matches: 7. The germline gives CDR1 WNHNN, CDR2 SYGVQD (reference sequence). The CDR3 is 14 amino acids. This CDR3 is CASSLDRVRSPLHF. For the CDR3, the DNA is TGCGCCAGCAGTCTGGACAGGGTGAGGTCACCCCTCCACTTT.

This chain joins TRBV11-2 and TRBJ1-1, with D perhaps TRBD1 (6 bases). The CDR3 consists of 14 residues. The germline CDR1 and CDR2 sequences are SGHAT and FQNNGV. V lost 5 bases and J lost 5, with 15 bases in between. CDR3 amino acids: CASSPLQGWTEAFF. CDR3 in DNA: TGTGCCAGCAGCCCATTACAGGGCTGGACTGAAGCTTTCTTT.

V is TRBV5-1 and J is TRBJ2-5; 10 positions agree with TRBD2. Germline CDR1 SGHRS, CDR2 YFSETQ. V trimming: 0 bases; J trimming: 2 bases; junction bases outside the gene matches: 4. The CDR3 runs 16 residues. The CDR3 region has the DNA TGCGCCAGCAGCTTGGATCCTAGCGGGGGTCAAGAGACCCAGTACTTC. It yields the protein CASSLDPSGGQETQYF.